This TCR beta chain stems from a study of blood T cell repertoires in COVID-19. Study as a whole: Acute-phase and convalescent COVID-19 samples originated in the United States, Italy and Spain. PBMCs, B-cell-depleted T cells, or T cells were the source of the cDNA or gDNA that made up the material.

Patients in Seattle were enrolled during active infection, then followed longitudinally. As processed by the authors: For nucleated cells, counts were estimated from reference gene primer amplification. Produced via immunoSEQ multiplex PCR; TCRdb's table is partial and in-frame only. The DNA gave D and trimming, while V, J and clone size come from that table. The data hold approximately 300,000 clones, with roughly 84% observed a single time. The CDR3 contains 15 residues. V dropped 3 bases and J dropped 1 base, with 12 bases sitting between them. The germline V gene encodes CDR1 LNHDA and CDR2 SQIVND (reference sequence).

This chain connects TRBV19 to TRBJ1-1; D may be TRBD1 (6 bases). Source material: peripheral blood. The sequence came from a person aged 65 to 85 with COVID-19, enrolled during active disease. The CDR3 loop is CASSMGAAANTEAFF. The CDR3 region has the DNA TGTGCCAGTAGTATGGGGGCGGCCGCGAACACTGAAGCTTTCTTT.